The present T cell receptor (beta chain) was sequenced within a study of shared clonotypes between healthy human individuals. The germline V gene has CDR1 SGHVS and CDR2 FQNEAQ. The CDR3 length is 17 residues. After removal of 1 base from V and 2 bases from J, the junction contained 4 bases not matched to a gene. In the CD4+ fraction, cells were divided into CD45RA+ naive and CD45RA-negative memory subsets. Clones were sequenced by immunoSEQ multiplex PCR, and TCRdb holds only the in-frame ones, with some missing. The data contain millions of clones, around nine tenths of them singletons. This receptor was obtained from a man aged 18 to 29 in good health. Sequencing was carried out using naive CD4+ T cells sorted from blood. Subset specified: CD45RA+ positively selected. This chain links TRBV7-8 with TRBJ2-7; 14 bases match TRBD2. CDR3 bases: TGTGCCAGCAGCTTAGTGCGACTAGCGGGAGGGCCCTACGAGCAGTACTTC. Its translation: CASSLVRLAGGPYEQYF.